The entry below describes one T cell receptor (beta chain). Its antigen is still unknown. This specimen comes from a study of cytomegalovirus exposure and HLA in healthy donors. Broader study findings: A link between a missense DCLRE1C variant and TCR beta V- and J-gene trimming emerged from a later analysis.

PCR was performed using 60 Vbeta and 13 Jbeta primers. Some clones are missing from TCRdb's copy, which holds only in-frame ones; the method was immunoSEQ multiplex PCR. The sample carries roughly 140,000 clones, roughly 63% recorded once. With 4 bases removed from V and 3 bases from J, the gap between germline ends came to 10 bases. The CDR3 contains 13 residues. Germline CDR1 and CDR2: SQVTM and ANQGSEA. The origin of this receptor is a woman aged 60-75 years in good health and CMV-seropositive. The chain carries TRBV29-1 and TRBJ2-1; D is unresolved. What was sequenced was PBMCs. The CDR3 DNA reads TGCAGCGTTGTCGGTCGTCGCTACAATGAGCAGTTCTTC. It translates to CSVVGRRYNEQFF.